These T cell receptor beta chains were read from a single sample in a study of T cell responses to AZD1222 COVID-19 vaccine. The assay was immunoSEQ multiplex PCR, and TCRdb's table has in-frame clones only and misses some. The sample records about 110,000 clones, under 90% being singletons. The starting material was peripheral blood, obtained on day 0 of AZD1222 vaccination. These receptors all stem from an adult in good health. Each CDR3 is given with its conserved first and last residue. The order of the fields is J gene, clone size, D gene, V gene, CDR3 protein, CDR3 DNA. The D gene is left open where the match is weak. Not every row has a clone size; where given, it reads once, few, many or a size class.

J: TRBJ1-2; size: .; D: .; V: TRBV30; CDR3: CAWSVLVGVGTYGYTF; DNA: TGTGCCTGGAGTGTACTGGTAGGGGTAGGGACCTATGGCTACACCTTC
J: TRBJ1-1; size: .; D: .; V: TRBV20-1; CDR3: CRTGRGNDFF; DNA: TGCAGGACGGGGAGAGGGAACGATTTCTTT
J: TRBJ1-1; size: .; D: .; V: TRBV11-2; CDR3: CASSETRGATEAFF; DNA: TGTGCCAGCAGCGAAACGAGGGGGGCCACTGAAGCTTTCTTT
J: TRBJ2-1; size: .; D: TRBD2; V: TRBV5-4; CDR3: CASSLPGTTRTSYNEQFF; DNA: TGTGCCAGCAGCCTACCCGGGACTACCCGGACATCTTACAATGAGCAGTTCTTC
J: TRBJ2-4; size: .; D: .; V: TRBV19; CDR3: CASALGAGGGIQYF; DNA: TGTGCCAGTGCCCTGGGGGCTGGGGGTGGAATTCAGTACTTC
J: TRBJ2-7; size: few; D: .; V: TRBV5-5; CDR3: CASSLIGGASYEQYF; DNA: TGTGCCAGCAGCTTGATTGGGGGCGCTTCCTACGAGCAGTACTTC
J: TRBJ1-1; size: .; D: .; V: TRBV28; CDR3: CASSLMSLTEAFF; DNA: TGTGCCAGCAGTTTAATGTCGCTCACTGAAGCTTTCTTT
J: TRBJ2-6; size: .; D: .; V: TRBV19; CDR3: CASSISGANVLTF; DNA: TGTGCCAGTTCTATCTCTGGGGCCAACGTCCTGACTTTC
J: TRBJ2-7; size: .; D: .; V: TRBV6-5; CDR3: CASSRHVTTYEQYF; DNA: TGTGCCAGCAGCCGACATGTAACGACCTACGAGCAGTACTTC
J: TRBJ2-7; size: few; D: .; V: TRBV30; CDR3: CAWSNGYYEQYF; DNA: TGTGCCTGGAGTAACGGGTACTACGAGCAGTACTTC
J: TRBJ1-4; size: .; D: .; V: TRBV27; CDR3: CASSRGPNEKLFF; DNA: TGTGCCAGCAGTAGGGGCCCCAATGAAAAACTGTTTTTT
J: TRBJ2-5; size: .; D: TRBD1; V: TRBV5-5; CDR3: CASSQTGSETQYF; DNA: TGTGCCAGCAGCCAGACAGGGTCGGAGACCCAGTACTTC
J: TRBJ1-5; size: .; D: .; V: TRBV12-3/TRBV12-4; CDR3: CASSLGQPQHF; DNA: TGTGCCAGCAGTTTGGGACAGCCCCAGCATTTT
J: TRBJ1-3; size: once; D: .; V: TRBV2; CDR3: CASTPNPGNTIYF; DNA: TGTGCCAGCACCCCCAACCCTGGAAACACCATATATTTT
J: TRBJ2-5; size: .; D: .; V: TRBV5-6; CDR3: CASSLGRGETQYF; DNA: TGTGCCAGCAGCTTGGGTCGAGGGGAGACCCAGTACTTC
J: TRBJ2-7; size: .; D: TRBD2; V: TRBV18; CDR3: CASSPPGGPYEQYF; DNA: TGTGCCAGCTCACCCCCGGGAGGGCCCTACGAGCAGTACTTC
J: TRBJ1-4; size: few; D: .; V: TRBV7-9; CDR3: CASDATNEKLFF; DNA: TGTGCCAGTGACGCAACTAATGAAAAACTGTTTTTT
J: TRBJ2-1; size: .; D: .; V: TRBV11-2; CDR3: CASSLARVYNEQFF; DNA: TGTGCCAGCAGCTTGGCCAGAGTATACAATGAGCAGTTCTTC
J: TRBJ1-2; size: .; D: TRBD1; V: TRBV12-3/TRBV12-4; CDR3: CASRQGGSGYTF; DNA: TGTGCCAGCAGACAGGGGGGGAGCGGCTACACCTTC
J: TRBJ1-3; size: few; D: .; V: TRBV5-1; CDR3: CASSLGQETSGNTIYF; DNA: TGCGCCAGCAGCTTGGGGCAGGAGACATCTGGAAACACCATATATTTT
J: TRBJ2-2; size: .; D: TRBD1; V: TRBV24-1; CDR3: CATSDPGQDTGELFF; DNA: TGTGCCACCAGTGATCCGGGACAGGATACCGGGGAGCTGTTTTTT
J: TRBJ2-3; size: few; D: TRBD2; V: TRBV30; CDR3: CAWSRRGLGTDTQYF; DNA: TGTGCCTGGAGTAGGCGTGGACTAGGCACAGATACGCAGTATTTT
J: TRBJ2-7; size: .; D: .; V: TRBV11-2; CDR3: CASSLERGGAYEQYF; DNA: TGTGCCAGCAGCTTAGAGAGGGGGGGAGCCTACGAGCAGTACTTC
J: TRBJ2-7; size: once; D: .; V: TRBV4-3; CDR3: CASSRDSGGTPYEQYF; DNA: TGCGCCAGCAGCCGAGACTCCGGTGGCACCCCCTACGAGCAGTACTTC
J: TRBJ2-1; size: .; D: TRBD2; V: TRBV10-3; CDR3: CAITSETGTSGRVSSYNEQFF; DNA: TGTGCCATCACCTCGGAAACCGGGACTAGCGGGAGGGTTAGCTCCTACAATGAGCAGTTCTTC
J: TRBJ1-5; size: .; D: .; V: TRBV19; CDR3: CASSIEKPQPQHF; DNA: TGTGCCAGTAGTATCGAAAAGCCCCAGCCCCAGCATTTT
J: TRBJ1-3; size: .; D: .; V: TRBV11-2; CDR3: CASSRPRENRNTIYF; DNA: TGTGCCAGCAGCCGTCCCCGGGAAAACCGAAACACCATATATTTT
J: TRBJ2-5; size: .; D: .; V: TRBV6-5; CDR3: CASSYRQIQETQYF; DNA: TGTGCCAGCAGTTACCGACAGATTCAAGAGACCCAGTACTTC
J: TRBJ2-1; size: .; D: TRBD1; V: TRBV28; CDR3: CASSLWRTGGYNEQFF; DNA: TGTGCCAGCAGTTTATGGAGGACAGGAGGCTACAATGAGCAGTTCTTC
J: TRBJ2-4; size: .; D: .; V: TRBV30; CDR3: CAWSTGNIQYF; DNA: TGTGCCTGGAGTACCGGAAACATTCAGTACTTC
J: TRBJ1-6; size: .; D: TRBD1; V: TRBV5-6; CDR3: CASSSDREAYNSPLHF; DNA: TGTGCCAGCAGCTCGGACAGGGAGGCCTATAATTCACCCCTCCACTTT
J: TRBJ2-7; size: .; D: TRBD1; V: TRBV9; CDR3: CASSDSGTAEWEQYF; DNA: TGTGCCAGCAGCGATAGTGGGACAGCGGAATGGGAGCAGTACTTC
J: TRBJ2-7; size: few; D: TRBD1; V: TRBV19; CDR3: CASSIGRGSYEQYF; DNA: TGTGCCAGTAGTATAGGCAGGGGGTCCTACGAGCAGTACTTC
J: TRBJ2-7; size: few; D: .; V: TRBV4-1; CDR3: CASSQVGVTLGQYF; DNA: TGCGCCAGCAGCCAAGTAGGGGTGACCCTCGGGCAGTACTTC
J: TRBJ2-7; size: .; D: TRBD2; V: TRBV6-2/TRBV6-3; CDR3: CASSPRTSGSYHEQYF; DNA: TGTGCCAGCAGCCCTAGGACTAGCGGGAGTTATCACGAGCAGTACTTC
J: TRBJ1-1; size: .; D: TRBD1; V: TRBV9; CDR3: CASSETGALTEAFF; DNA: TGTGCCAGCAGCGAGACAGGGGCCCTCACTGAAGCTTTCTTT
J: TRBJ1-1; size: .; D: .; V: TRBV29-1; CDR3: CSALAGGTEAFF; DNA: TGCAGCGCCTTGGCTGGGGGCACTGAAGCTTTCTTT
J: TRBJ2-2; size: .; D: TRBD1; V: TRBV4-3; CDR3: CASSQEWDSSTGELFF; DNA: TGCGCCAGCAGCCAAGAATGGGACAGTTCCACCGGGGAGCTGTTTTTT
J: TRBJ2-5; size: .; D: TRBD2; V: TRBV5-1; CDR3: CASSLGIAGGQETQYF; DNA: TGCGCCAGCAGCTTAGGTATAGCGGGGGGCCAAGAGACCCAGTACTTC
J: TRBJ1-2; size: .; D: TRBD1; V: TRBV19; CDR3: CASSISVGQYGYTF; DNA: TGTGCCAGTAGTATTTCCGTGGGACAGTATGGCTACACCTTC